This T cell receptor (beta chain) stems from a study of cytomegalovirus exposure and HLA in healthy donors. Study details: The platform used for the roughly 130 validation repertoires matched that of the 666 first-cohort repertoires, a later analysis reported. Study-wide points: The authors enumerated roughly 160 TCR beta chains as linked to cytomegalovirus. The classifier, whose performance was assessed in both the original and validation cohorts, reportedly diagnosed cytomegalovirus status with high specificity and sensitivity.

The assay was immunoSEQ multiplex PCR, and TCRdb's table has in-frame clones only and misses some. Of some 350,000 clones listed, about 85% are singletons. The donors were members of the approximately 110-subject validation cohort (separate from the approximately 670-subject first cohort). CDR3 length: 14 amino acids. V gave up 4 bases and J gave up 2 bases, with 10 bases separating them. Germline CDR1 reads SGHKS; CDR2 reads YYEKEE (reference sequence). In the case of this clone: The antigen is undetermined.

Specimen: PBMCs. The TCR comes from a young woman in good health and CMV-seropositive. The rearrangement links TRBV5-5 to TRBJ1-3; D unresolved. CDR3 in DNA: TGTGCCAGCAGCGACACGGTTGCTGGAAACACCATATATTTT. Its translation: CASSDTVAGNTIYF.